This is a list of T cell receptor beta chains from one sample in a study of blood T cell repertoires in COVID-19. The repertoire was sequenced with immunoSEQ multiplex PCR; TCRdb's copy has only in-frame clones and lacks some. The data hold some 40,000 clones, with 88% observed a single time. The specimen sequenced was peripheral blood. All receptors derive from a human donor in a cohort sampled during active COVID-19. CDR3s leave out the opening cysteine and the closing phenylalanine or tryptophan. A D gene is named only where the DNA matches it firmly.

j_call d_call v_call cdr3_aa
TRBJ2-2 NA TRBV29-1 SVEYTGGFNTGELF
TRBJ1-2 NA TRBV25-1 ASIGIKGMYDYGYT
TRBJ2-1 TRBD2 TRBV2 ASSPGLVAREQF
TRBJ1-1 TRBD1 TRBV5-4 ASSLRGRRNTEAF
TRBJ2-6 NA TRBV19 ASSIAWLSGANVLT
TRBJ2-1 NA TRBV5-1 ASSFSGNNEQF
TRBJ2-6 TRBD2 TRBV9 ASGRATGANVLT
TRBJ1-3 TRBD1 TRBV7-2 ASSLEGTAGNTIY
TRBJ1-5 TRBD1 TRBV28 ASSLTGGNQPQH
TRBJ2-7 TRBD2 TRBV28 ASSLPTSGSVYEQY
TRBJ1-1 TRBD1 TRBV5-1 ASSFTGQTNTEAF
TRBJ1-1 NA TRBV23-1 ASSQSNRVNTEAF
TRBJ2-3 TRBD2 TRBV11-2 ASSRGGFPDTQY
TRBJ2-3 NA TRBV28 ASRQGIDTQY
TRBJ2-3 TRBD2 TRBV14 ASPRLAGEPHDTQY
TRBJ2-1 NA TRBV6-5 ASSVRTVNNEQF